This TCR beta chain was captured in a study of blood T cells in healthy people across ages. Germline lookup yields CDR1 MNHEY and CDR2 SMNVEV (reference sequence). This CDR3 spans 14 amino acids. A sample-barcoded 5' primer and a J-beta primer mix were used in a second PCR of roughly 7 to 11 cycles. TCRdb analysed the 5' RACE reads with MiXCR anew, one entry per CDR3 protein. The table records just under 750,000 distinct CDR3 sequences, about a fifth of them present only once. As concerns this clonotype: Its antigen is as yet unknown. One end of the junction does not line up with germline, which may come from a read error.

Overall study results and limits: Older age went with lower TCR beta diversity per million T cells, in a roughly linear way.

The sample consisted of blood. This sequence was found in a man in his 70s in good health. This chain links TRBV27 with TRBJ2-1; 7 nucleotides line up with TRBD1. This CDR3 is CASKEQGNYNGQFF. The CDR3 DNA is TGTGCCAGCAAGGAACAGGGGAATTACAATGGGCAGTTCTTC.